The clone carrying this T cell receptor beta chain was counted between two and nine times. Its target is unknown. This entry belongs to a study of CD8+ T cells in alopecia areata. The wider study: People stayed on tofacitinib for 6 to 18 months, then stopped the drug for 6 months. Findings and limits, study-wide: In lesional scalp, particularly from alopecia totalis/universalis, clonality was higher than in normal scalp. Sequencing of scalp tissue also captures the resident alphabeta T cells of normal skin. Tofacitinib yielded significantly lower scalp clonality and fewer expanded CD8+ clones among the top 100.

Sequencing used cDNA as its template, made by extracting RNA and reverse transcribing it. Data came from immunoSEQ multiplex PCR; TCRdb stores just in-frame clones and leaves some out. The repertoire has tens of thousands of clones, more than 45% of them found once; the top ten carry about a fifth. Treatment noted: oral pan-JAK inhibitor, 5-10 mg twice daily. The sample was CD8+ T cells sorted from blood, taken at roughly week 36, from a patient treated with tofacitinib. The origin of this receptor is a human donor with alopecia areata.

This CDR3 is CASSPSGGHNTGELFF. DNA of the CDR3: TGTGCCAGCTCACCATCGGGGGGACATAACACCGGGGAGCTGTTTTTT. The genes are TRBV18 and TRBJ2-2; perhaps TRBD2 as D (7 bases). Trimming shortened V by 2 bases and J by 2 bases, and 12 bases separated the two germline ends. Per the germline V gene, CDR1 is KGHSH and CDR2 is LQKENI. The CDR3 is 16 amino acids.